The clone carrying this T cell receptor (beta chain) was seen just once. Its antigen is still unknown. The sample belongs to a study of shared clonotypes between healthy human individuals. Findings and limits, study-wide: Apart from blood, nothing was sampled; tissue repertoires likely differ.

Genomic DNA (from each subset) was split evenly across several immunoSEQ plates. Clones were read by immunoSEQ multiplex PCR, and TCRdb kept only the in-frame ones, dropping some. This sample has 1,400,000 or so clones, with approximately 98.5% found just once. The sequence derives from a man aged 25-45 years in good health. Sequenced material: naive CD4+ T cells sorted from blood. Subset indicated: CD45RA+ positively selected.

The CDR3 spells CASSSGQSSNQPQHF. The CDR3 DNA reads as TGTGCCAGCTCATCGGGACAGTCCAGCAATCAGCCCCAGCATTTT. The gene calls are TRBV18 and TRBJ1-5; 7 bases are a match to TRBD1. Germline lookup yields CDR1 KGHSH and CDR2 LQKENI. The CDR3 is 15 residues long. V dropped 5 bases and J dropped 1; count of bases not matched to a gene: 5.